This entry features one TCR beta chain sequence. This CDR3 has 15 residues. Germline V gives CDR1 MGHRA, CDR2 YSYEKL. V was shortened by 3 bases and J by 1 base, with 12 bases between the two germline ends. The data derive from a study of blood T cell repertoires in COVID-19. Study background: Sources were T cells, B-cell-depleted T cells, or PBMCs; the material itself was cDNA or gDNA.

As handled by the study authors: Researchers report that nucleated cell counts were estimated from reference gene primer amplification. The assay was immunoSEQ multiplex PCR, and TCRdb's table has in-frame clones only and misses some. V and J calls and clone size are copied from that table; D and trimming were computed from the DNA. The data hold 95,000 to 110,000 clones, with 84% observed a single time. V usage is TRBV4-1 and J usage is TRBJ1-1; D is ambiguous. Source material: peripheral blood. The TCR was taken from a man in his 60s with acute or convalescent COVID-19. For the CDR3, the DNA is TGCGCCAGCAGCCAGCTATTAGTCCGGAACACTGAAGCTTTCTTT. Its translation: CASSQLLVRNTEAFF.